These 25 T cell receptor beta chains were sequenced from one sample in a study of T cells in women clearing cervical HPV infection. Clones were sequenced by immunoSEQ multiplex PCR, and TCRdb holds only the in-frame ones, with some missing. The sample has about 35,000 clones. Specimen: blood buffy coat. Receptor source: a woman between 18 and 69 years old with a cervical HPV16 infection that either progressed to CIN3+ or cleared (not recorded which).

The CDR3 bases that were read are TGTGCCAGCAGTGAAAGCGGGAATCGTCAGCCC. Translation: CASSESGNRQP. In full, the CDR3 reads CASSESGNRQPQHF. The chain recombines TRBV6-1 with TRBJ1-5; D is unclear. The DNA ends 3 residues before the CDR3 does, and the rest of the CDR3 is filled in from the germline J gene. The CDR3 extends over 14 amino acids. V gave up 2 bases and J gave up 6 bases, with 11 bases separating them. The germline gives CDR1 MNHNS, CDR2 SASEGT.

A remark on this clone: Sequencing ends 3 residues short of the CDR3 end; the germline J gene provides the rest. V usage is TRBV20-1 and J usage is TRBJ2-2, with 9 bases fitting TRBD1. The germline CDR1 and CDR2 sequences are DFQATT and SNEGSKA (reference sequence). The CDR3 sequence is 13 residues long. The sequenced part of the CDR3 DNA is TGCAGTGCTAGGTCGACAGGGGGAGAAAAG. Encoded protein: CSARSTGGEK. The CDR3 in full is CSARSTGGEKLFF.

Comments on this clone: The observed sequence ends 3 residues before the CDR3 terminus, with the missing tail filled in from the germline J gene. The chain links TRBV19 to TRBJ2-1, with TRBD2 matching over 10 bases. With V trimmed by 9 bases and J by 7 bases, 9 bases remained unmatched. The CDR3 sequence is 14 residues long. The V gene's germline CDR1 is LNHDA and CDR2 SQIVND (reference sequence). CDR3: CASKSGRAGNEQFF. The part of the CDR3 DNA that was read is TGTGCCAGCAAGAGCGGGAGGGCCGGTAATGAG.

Comment on this clone: The CDR3 end is not reached by the read, which stops 3 residues before it; the germline J gene fills it in. V and J are TRBV29-1 and TRBJ1-2; possibly TRBD1 for D (5 bases). CDR3 length: 14 residues. In germline, CDR1 is SQVTM, CDR2 ANQGSEA. CDR3 DNA (partial): TGCAGCGTTGACAAAGGAGGGGCCCGCTCGGGC. This encodes CSVDKGGARSG. The CDR3 reads in full as CSVDKGGARSGYTF.

About this clone itself: The read is 3 residues too short to cover the CDR3 end, so that end is filled in from the germline J gene. The gene calls are TRBV19 and TRBJ2-1, with 9 bases fitting TRBD2. Germline V gives CDR1 LNHDA, CDR2 SQIVND (reference sequence). V dropped 4 bases and J dropped 8; count of bases not matched to a gene: 6. This CDR3 has 14 amino acids. CDR3 sequence reads: CASSTPSSGDEQFF. CDR3 DNA (partial): TGTGCCAGTAGTACCCCCTCTAGCGGGGATGAG.

Points on this clone: The CDR3 extends 3 residues past the end of the read, so its final part is completed from the germline J gene. The gene calls are TRBV7-2 and TRBJ1-2, with D maybe TRBD1 (5 bases). The CDR3 is 13 residues long. Germline V gene data show CDR1 as SGHTA and CDR2 as FQGNSA. CDR3 sequence: CASSLAGTHIYTF. The sequenced CDR3 bases are TGTGCCAGCAGCTTAGCCGGGACTCACATC.

The covered CDR3 bases are TGCGCCAGCAGTGAGTCGGGACAAGGGTTGAGCACTGAA. It codes for CASSESGQGLSTE. The whole CDR3 protein is CASSESGQGLSTEAFF. The chain has TRBV10-1 and TRBJ1-1, with a possible D match to TRBD1 (6 bases). The CDR3 extends 3 residues past the end of the read, so its final part is completed from the germline J gene. This CDR3 spans 16 amino acids. The germline V gene encodes CDR1 WNHNN and CDR2 SYGVQD (reference sequence). V was shortened by 0 bases and J by 4 bases, with 15 bases between the two germline ends.

With regard to this clone: The read comes to an end 3 residues before the CDR3 does, leaving the germline J gene to fill in the end. The chain links TRBV2 to TRBJ2-3; 10 nucleotides line up with TRBD2. The germline V gene has CDR1 SNHLY and CDR2 FYNNEI. The CDR3 has 16 residues. The junction had 6 bases not matched to a gene; V was cut back by 6 bases and J by 0 bases. The CDR3 sequence is CASRAGTSVSTDTQYF. The CDR3 DNA, read in part, is TGTGCCAGCAGAGCCGGGACTAGCGTCAGCACAGATACG.

In regard to this clone: The read finishes 3 residues shy of the CDR3 end, and the germline J gene is used to complete it. The rearrangement links TRBV20-1 to TRBJ1-2; D ambiguous. This CDR3 is built from 13 residues. Per germline, CDR1 DFQATT and CDR2 SNEGSKA (reference sequence). The CDR3 bases that were read are TGCAGTGCTAGAGCAACGGGTAACGATCGC. This gives the protein CSARATGNDR. In full, the CDR3 reads CSARATGNDRYTF.

As regards this clone: The read halts 3 residues ahead of the CDR3 end, with the missing end drawn from the germline J gene. This chain uses TRBV7-9 with TRBJ1-2; D ambiguous. This CDR3 contains 14 residues. Trimming stripped 5 bases from V and 4 bases from J, with 14 bases between. The germline V gene encodes CDR1 SEHNR and CDR2 FQNEAQ (reference sequence). CDR3 DNA (partial): TGTGCCAGCAGCAGCGGGAAACCCCCCTATGGC. This codes for CASSSGKPPYG. The CDR3 in its entirety is CASSSGKPPYGYTF.

Points on this clone: Coverage ceases 3 residues before the CDR3 finishes, and the germline J gene fills in the end. The chain employs TRBV20-1 and TRBJ2-1; D might be TRBD2 (7 bases). Trimming removed 6 bases at V and 0 bases at J, with 9 bases between. This CDR3 comprises 13 residues. CDR1 and CDR2 from the germline V gene are DFQATT and SNEGSKA (reference sequence). This chain's CDR3 is CSARGASYNEQFF. The DNA read from the CDR3 is TGCAGTGCACGGGGGGCCTCCTACAATGAG.

As for this clone: Read data end 3 residues before the CDR3 end; the end is taken from the germline J gene. The V gene is TRBV5-6, the J gene TRBJ2-3; D might be TRBD1 (6 bases). The CDR3 loop spans 15 amino acids. The germline V gene has CDR1 SGHDT and CDR2 YYEEEE. The CDR3 region is CASSLVGALIETQYF. The CDR3 DNA, read in part, is TGTGCCAGCAGCTTGGTGGGGGCGCTTATTGAGACG.

Concerning this clone itself: The read falls 3 residues short of the CDR3 end, and the missing part is taken from the germline J gene. The V gene is TRBV29-1, the J gene TRBJ2-3, with D maybe TRBD2 (6 bases). The CDR3 covers 12 residues. Germline V gene sequence: CDR1 SQVTM, CDR2 ANQGSEA. CDR3 DNA (partial): TGCAGCGTTGAGCGGGGTGGGGAGACG. Its translation is CSVERGGET. The full CDR3 is CSVERGGETQYF.

With respect to this clone: The CDR3 goes on 3 residues after the read ends, and that part is filled in from the germline J gene. The rearrangement links TRBV20-1 to TRBJ2-1, with 9 bases that match TRBD2. The trim removed 3 bases at V and 9 bases at J, leaving 21 bases unmatched. Germline V gene lookup returns CDR1 DFQATT and CDR2 SNEGSKA (reference sequence). CDR3 length equals 18 residues. Partial CDR3 DNA: TGCAGTGCTAGTTCCCCCCTGGCAGGCGGGAGGGCCCTCGCTGAG. As protein: CSASSPLAGGRALAE. The entire CDR3 protein reads CSASSPLAGGRALAEQFF.

Partial CDR3 DNA: TGTGCCAGCAGTGATGGAGGGGAGTTCACCGGGGAG. It is translated as CASSDGGEFTGE. The CDR3, in full, reads CASSDGGEFTGELFF. J is TRBJ2-2 and V is TRBV2; a weak D match, TRBD2 (6 bases). Read sequence stops 3 residues before the CDR3 end, and the germline J gene provides the missing end. Between the trimmed V and J ends, which lost 3 bases and 4 bases, there was a span of 12 bases. The CDR3 runs 15 residues. The germline V gene has CDR1 SNHLY and CDR2 FYNNEI.

As to this clone: The CDR3 is cut off 3 residues early in the read; its end comes from the germline J gene. The chain recombines TRBV11-2 with TRBJ1-1; D call uncertain. This CDR3 comprises 13 residues. Trimming shortened V by 5 bases and J by 4 bases, and 11 bases separated the two germline ends. Germline V gene lookup returns CDR1 SGHAT and CDR2 FQNNGV. CDR3 amino acids: CASSLNAVTEAFF. The covered CDR3 bases are TGTGCCAGCAGCCTCAACGCGGTCACTGAA.

Concerning this clone itself: The CDR3 end lies 3 residues beyond the end of the read and is filled in from the germline J gene. This sequence joins TRBV20-1 and TRBJ2-5; D perhaps matches TRBD2 (6 bases). Trimming removed 6 bases at V and 1 base at J, with 18 bases between. Germline V gives CDR1 DFQATT, CDR2 SNEGSKA (reference sequence). The CDR3 length is 15 residues. This chain's CDR3 is CSAGGGGPIQETQYF. The sequenced part of the CDR3 DNA is TGCAGTGCGGGGGGTGGCGGACCAATCCAAGAGACC.

On this clone itself: The read ends 3 residues shy of where the CDR3 ends; the end is completed using the germline J gene. V gene TRBV2 combines with J gene TRBJ1-6; 9 nucleotides agree with TRBD1. V was pared by 6 bases and J by 8 bases, with 8 bases of the junction left unmatched. The CDR3 spans 15 residues. CDR1 and CDR2 from the germline V gene are SNHLY and FYNNEI. This CDR3 reads CASRAGTGRDSPLHF. The CDR3 DNA, read in part, is TGTGCCAGCAGGGCCGGGACAGGGAGGGATTCACCC.

CDR3 DNA, as far as it was read: TGTGCCAGCAGCTGGGGGGATCTGACCACCGGGGAG. It specifies CASSWGDLTTGE. The CDR3 as a whole reads CASSWGDLTTGELFF. This chain joins TRBV5-4 and TRBJ2-2; D might be TRBD2 (6 bases). The observed sequence ends 3 residues before the CDR3 terminus, with the missing tail filled in from the germline J gene. This CDR3 comprises 15 residues. CDR1 SGHNT and CDR2 YYREEE come from the germline V gene (reference sequence). Trimming removed 3 bases at V and 4 bases at J, with 13 bases between.

Worth noting for this clone: The CDR3 is cut off 3 residues early in the read; its end comes from the germline J gene. The V gene is TRBV19, the J gene TRBJ2-4; no firm D call. The CDR3 runs 15 residues. Per the germline V gene, CDR1 is LNHDA and CDR2 is SQIVND (reference sequence). Incomplete CDR3 DNA: TGTGCCAGTAGTATATCCGACCTGGGTAACTATGGT. Residues: CASSISDLGNYG. The complete CDR3 reads CASSISDLGNYGQYF. Full variable domain (remainder filled in from reference TRBV19 and TRBJ2-4): DGGITQSPKYLFRKEGQNVTLSCEQNLNHDAMYWYRQDPGQGLRLIYYSQIVNDFQKGDIAEGYSVSREKKESFPLTVTSAQKNPTAFYLCASSISDLGNYGQYFGAGTRLSVL.

Comments on this clone: The read finishes 3 residues shy of the CDR3 end, and the germline J gene is used to complete it. This chain uses TRBV5-4 with TRBJ1-2; 8 positions agree with TRBD1. Germline CDR1 reads SGHNT; CDR2 reads YYREEE (reference sequence). After removal of 4 bases from V and 4 bases from J, the junction contained 3 bases not matched to a gene. This CDR3 has 13 residues. This chain's CDR3 is CASSQQGVYGYTF. CDR3 DNA, as far as it was read: TGTGCCAGCAGCCAACAGGGGGTCTATGGC. Drawing the rest from reference TRBV5-4 and TRBJ1-2, the complete variable domain is ETGVTQSPTHLIKTRGQQVTLRCSSQSGHNTVSWYQQALGQGPQFIFQYYREEENGRGNFPPRFSGLQFPNYSSELNVNALELDDSALYLCASSQQGVYGYTFGSGTRLTVV.

As for this clone: Read sequence stops 3 residues before the CDR3 end, and the germline J gene provides the missing end. This sequence joins TRBV2 and TRBJ2-5; TRBD2 matches at 10 bases. The CDR3 is 15 amino acids. With 2 bases clipped from V and 1 base from J, the junction kept 1 base outside the gene matches. Germline loops: CDR1 SNHLY, CDR2 FYNNEI. Here the CDR3 reads CASSELAGVQETQYF. Incomplete CDR3 DNA: TGTGCCAGCAGTGAACTAGCGGGAGTCCAAGAGACC.

Turning to this clone: The CDR3 is cut off 3 residues early in the read; its end comes from the germline J gene. J is TRBJ1-5 and V is TRBV30, with 7 bases matching TRBD1. The CDR3 totals 15 residues. V gave up 2 bases and J gave up 5 bases; unmatched junction bases: 9. Germline V gene sequence: CDR1 GTSNPN, CDR2 SVGIG (reference sequence). CDR3 region: CAWSPSTGADQPQHF. The DNA read from the CDR3 is TGTGCCTGGAGTCCGTCAACAGGGGCGGATCAGCCC.

With regard to this clone: With the read ending 3 residues before the CDR3 end, the germline J gene is used to fill in that end. The J gene is TRBJ2-7, the V gene TRBV2, with D perhaps matching TRBD1 (6 bases). Trimming left V 6 bases short and J 5 bases short, with 20 bases between. Germline values: CDR1 SNHLY, CDR2 FYNNEI. The length of the CDR3 is 15 residues. CDR3 sequence: CASRAGTGSFDEQYF. The CDR3 bases that were read are TGTGCCAGCAGGGCCGGCACAGGGTCATTTGACGAG.

Of note for this clone: The CDR3 goes on 3 residues after the read ends, and that part is filled in from the germline J gene. This chain links TRBV11-3 with TRBJ1-2; D ambiguous. The CDR3 totals 14 residues. Trimming cost V 0 bases and J 2 bases, with 7 bases left between them. Germline loops: CDR1 SGHNT, CDR2 YENEEA. This chain's CDR3 is CASSLDSLNYGYTF. CDR3 bases read: TGTGCCAGCAGCTTAGATTCCTTAAACTATGGC.